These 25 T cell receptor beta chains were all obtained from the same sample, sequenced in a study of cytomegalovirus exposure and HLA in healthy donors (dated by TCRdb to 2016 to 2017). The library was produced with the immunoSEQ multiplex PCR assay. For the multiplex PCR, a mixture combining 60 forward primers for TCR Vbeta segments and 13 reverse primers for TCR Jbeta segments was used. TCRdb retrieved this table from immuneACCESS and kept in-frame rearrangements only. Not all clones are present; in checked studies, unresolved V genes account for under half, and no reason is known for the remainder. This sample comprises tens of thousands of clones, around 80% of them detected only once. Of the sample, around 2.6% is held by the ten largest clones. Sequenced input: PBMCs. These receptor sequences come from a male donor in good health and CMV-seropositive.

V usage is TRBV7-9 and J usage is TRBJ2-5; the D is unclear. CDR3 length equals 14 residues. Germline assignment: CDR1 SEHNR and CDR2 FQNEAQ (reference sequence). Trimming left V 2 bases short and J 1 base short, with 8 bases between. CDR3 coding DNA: TGTGCCAGCAGCTTATCGTGGGCCCAAGAGACCCAGTACTTC. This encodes CASSLSWAQETQYF.

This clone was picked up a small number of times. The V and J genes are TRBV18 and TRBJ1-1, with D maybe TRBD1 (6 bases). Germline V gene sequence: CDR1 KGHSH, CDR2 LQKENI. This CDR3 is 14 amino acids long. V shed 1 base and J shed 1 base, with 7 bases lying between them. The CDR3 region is CASSPLDRNTEAFF. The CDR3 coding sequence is TGTGCCAGCTCACCACTGGACAGGAACACTGAAGCTTTCTTT.

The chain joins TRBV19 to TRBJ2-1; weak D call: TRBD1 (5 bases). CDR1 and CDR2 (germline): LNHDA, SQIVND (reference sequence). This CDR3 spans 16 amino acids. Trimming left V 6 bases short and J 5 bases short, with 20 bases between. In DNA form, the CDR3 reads TGTGCCAGTAGGATTCTCGTGGGGCAGGGAAACAATGAGCAGTTCTTC. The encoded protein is CASRILVGQGNNEQFF.

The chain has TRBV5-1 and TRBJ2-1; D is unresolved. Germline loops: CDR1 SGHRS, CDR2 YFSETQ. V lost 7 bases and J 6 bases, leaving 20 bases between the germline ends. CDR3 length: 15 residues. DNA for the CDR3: TGCGCCAGCGCCCCCGTGGTTCTGTCCGGCAATGAGCAGTTCTTC. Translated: CASAPVVLSGNEQFF.

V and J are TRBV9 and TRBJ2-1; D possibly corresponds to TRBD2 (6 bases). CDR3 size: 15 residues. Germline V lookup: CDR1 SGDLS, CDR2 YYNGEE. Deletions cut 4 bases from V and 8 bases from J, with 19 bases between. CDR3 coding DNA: TGTGCCAGCAGCTTTCGGGACTTTCCGCTCGATGAGCAGTTCTTC. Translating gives CASSFRDFPLDEQFF.

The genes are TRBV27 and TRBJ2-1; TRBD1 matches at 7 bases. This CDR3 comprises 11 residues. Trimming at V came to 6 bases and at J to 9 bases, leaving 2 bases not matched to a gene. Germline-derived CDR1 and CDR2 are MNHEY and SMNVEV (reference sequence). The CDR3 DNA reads TGTGCCAGCAGGACAGGGTTTGAGCAGTTCTTC. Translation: CASRTGFEQFF.

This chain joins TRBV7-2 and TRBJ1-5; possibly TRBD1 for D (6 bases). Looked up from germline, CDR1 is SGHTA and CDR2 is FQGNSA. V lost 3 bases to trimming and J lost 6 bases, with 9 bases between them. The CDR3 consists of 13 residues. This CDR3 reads CASSFTGLQPQHF. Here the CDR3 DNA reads TGTGCCAGCAGCTTCACAGGGCTTCAGCCCCAGCATTTT.

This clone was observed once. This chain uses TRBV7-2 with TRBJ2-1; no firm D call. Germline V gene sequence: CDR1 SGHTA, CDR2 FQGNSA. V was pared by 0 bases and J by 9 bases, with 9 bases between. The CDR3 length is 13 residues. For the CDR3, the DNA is TGTGCCAGCAGCTTAGCGCGTTTCGGTGAGCAGTTCTTC. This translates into CASSLARFGEQFF.

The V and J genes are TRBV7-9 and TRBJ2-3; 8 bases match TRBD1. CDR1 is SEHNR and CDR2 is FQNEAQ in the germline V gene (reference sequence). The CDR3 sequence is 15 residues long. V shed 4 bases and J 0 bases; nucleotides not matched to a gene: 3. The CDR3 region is CASSSRTGSTDTQYF. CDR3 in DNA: TGTGCCAGCAGCTCGCGGACAGGGAGCACAGATACGCAGTATTTT.

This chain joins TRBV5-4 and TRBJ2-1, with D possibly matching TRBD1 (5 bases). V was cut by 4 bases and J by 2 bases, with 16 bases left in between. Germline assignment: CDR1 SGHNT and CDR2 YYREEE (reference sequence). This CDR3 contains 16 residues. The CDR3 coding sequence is TGTGCCAGCAGCGAACTCAGGGTAACCACCTACAATGAGCAGTTCTTC. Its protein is CASSELRVTTYNEQFF.

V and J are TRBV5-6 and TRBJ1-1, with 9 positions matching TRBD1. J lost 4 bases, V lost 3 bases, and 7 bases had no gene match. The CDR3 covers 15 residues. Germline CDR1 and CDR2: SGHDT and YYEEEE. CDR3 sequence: CASSSGQGLVTEAFF. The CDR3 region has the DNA TGTGCCAGCAGCTCAGGACAGGGGTTGGTCACTGAAGCTTTCTTT.

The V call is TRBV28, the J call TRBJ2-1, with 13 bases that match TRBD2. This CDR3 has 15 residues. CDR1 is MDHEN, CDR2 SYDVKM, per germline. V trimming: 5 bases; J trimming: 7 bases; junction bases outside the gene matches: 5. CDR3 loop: CASSPRLAGGNEQFF. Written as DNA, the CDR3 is TGTGCCAGCAGTCCCCGACTAGCGGGAGGAAATGAGCAGTTCTTC. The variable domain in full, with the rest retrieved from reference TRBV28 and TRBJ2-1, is DVKVTQSSRYLVKRTGEKVFLECVQDMDHENMFWYRQDPGLGLRLIYFSYDVKMKEKGDIPEGYSVSREKKERFSLILESASTNQTSMYLCASSPRLAGGNEQFFGPGTRLTVL.

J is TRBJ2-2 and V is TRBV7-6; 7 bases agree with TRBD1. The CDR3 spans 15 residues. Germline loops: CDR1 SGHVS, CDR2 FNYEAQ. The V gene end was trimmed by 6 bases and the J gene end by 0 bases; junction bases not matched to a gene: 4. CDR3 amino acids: CASRKQGPNTGELFF. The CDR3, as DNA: TGTGCCAGCAGAAAACAGGGGCCGAACACCGGGGAGCTGTTTTTT.

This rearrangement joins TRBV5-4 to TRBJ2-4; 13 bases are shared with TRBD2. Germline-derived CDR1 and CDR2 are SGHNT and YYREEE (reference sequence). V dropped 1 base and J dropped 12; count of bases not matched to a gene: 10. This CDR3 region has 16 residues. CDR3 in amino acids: CASSLTELAGGFDQYF. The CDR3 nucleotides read TGTGCCAGCAGCTTGACTGAACTAGCGGGAGGGTTTGATCAGTACTTC.

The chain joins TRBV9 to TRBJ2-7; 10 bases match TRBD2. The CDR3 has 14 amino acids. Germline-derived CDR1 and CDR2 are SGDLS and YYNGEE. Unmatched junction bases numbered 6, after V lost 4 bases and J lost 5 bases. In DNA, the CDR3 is TGTGCCAGCAGCCGAACTAGCGGGGTCGACGAGCAGTACTTC. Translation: CASSRTSGVDEQYF.

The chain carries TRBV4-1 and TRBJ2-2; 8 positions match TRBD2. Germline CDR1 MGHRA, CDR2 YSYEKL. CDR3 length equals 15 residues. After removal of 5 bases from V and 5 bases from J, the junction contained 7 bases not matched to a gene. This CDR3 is CASSSPTSGTGELFF. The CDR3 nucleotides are TGCGCCAGCAGCAGCCCTACTAGCGGAACCGGGGAGCTGTTTTTT.

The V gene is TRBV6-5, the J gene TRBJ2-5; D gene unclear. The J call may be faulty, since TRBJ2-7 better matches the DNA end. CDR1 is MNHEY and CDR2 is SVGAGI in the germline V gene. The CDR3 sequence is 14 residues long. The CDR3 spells CASSSGFDYYEQYF. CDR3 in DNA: TGTGCCAGCAGTTCGGGTTTCGATTACTACGAGCAGTACTTC.

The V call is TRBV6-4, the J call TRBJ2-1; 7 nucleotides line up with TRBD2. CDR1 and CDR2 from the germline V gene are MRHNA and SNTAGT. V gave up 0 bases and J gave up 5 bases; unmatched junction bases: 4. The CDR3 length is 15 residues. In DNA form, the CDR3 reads TGTGCCAGCAGTGACTCGGCTAGCGGCCACAATGAGCAGTTCTTC. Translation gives CASSDSASGHNEQFF.

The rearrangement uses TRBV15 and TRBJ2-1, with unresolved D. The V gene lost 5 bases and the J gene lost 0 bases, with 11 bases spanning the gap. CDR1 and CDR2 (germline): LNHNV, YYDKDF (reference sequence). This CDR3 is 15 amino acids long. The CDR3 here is CATSLQDSSYNEQFF. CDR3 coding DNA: TGTGCCACCAGCCTGCAGGATAGCTCCTACAATGAGCAGTTCTTC.

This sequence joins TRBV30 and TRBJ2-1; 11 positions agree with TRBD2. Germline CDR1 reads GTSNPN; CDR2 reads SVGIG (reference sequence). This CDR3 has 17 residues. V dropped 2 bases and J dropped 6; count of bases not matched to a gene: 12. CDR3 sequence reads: CAWSINGASGRFNEQFF. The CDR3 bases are TGTGCCTGGAGTATTAATGGGGCTAGCGGGAGGTTCAATGAGCAGTTCTTC.

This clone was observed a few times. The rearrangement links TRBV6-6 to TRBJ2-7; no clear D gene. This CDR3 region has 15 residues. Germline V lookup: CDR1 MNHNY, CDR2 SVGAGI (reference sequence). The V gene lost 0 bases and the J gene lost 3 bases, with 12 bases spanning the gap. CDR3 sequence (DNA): TGTGCCAGCAGTTACTCGAATCTGGGCAGCTACGAGCAGTACTTC. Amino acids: CASSYSNLGSYEQYF.

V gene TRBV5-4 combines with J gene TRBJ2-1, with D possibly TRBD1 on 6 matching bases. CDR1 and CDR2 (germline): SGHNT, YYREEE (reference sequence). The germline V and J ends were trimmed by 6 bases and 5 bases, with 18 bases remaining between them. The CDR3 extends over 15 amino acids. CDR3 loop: CASTLRRGLHNEQFF. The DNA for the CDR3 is TGTGCCAGCACCCTAAGAAGGGGGTTGCACAATGAGCAGTTCTTC.

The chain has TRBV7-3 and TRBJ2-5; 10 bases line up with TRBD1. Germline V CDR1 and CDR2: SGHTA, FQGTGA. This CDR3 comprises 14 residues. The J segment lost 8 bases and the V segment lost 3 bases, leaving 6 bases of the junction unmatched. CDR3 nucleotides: TGTGCCAGCAGCTTGGGGGACAGGGGCGGAACCCAGTACTTC. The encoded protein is CASSLGDRGGTQYF. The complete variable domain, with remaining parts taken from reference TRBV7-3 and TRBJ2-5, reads GAGVSQTPSNKVTEKGKYVELRCDPISGHTALYWYRQSLGQGPEFLIYFQGTGAADDSGLPNDRFFAVRPEGSVSTLKIQRTERGDSAVYLCASSLGDRGGTQYFGPGTRLLVL.

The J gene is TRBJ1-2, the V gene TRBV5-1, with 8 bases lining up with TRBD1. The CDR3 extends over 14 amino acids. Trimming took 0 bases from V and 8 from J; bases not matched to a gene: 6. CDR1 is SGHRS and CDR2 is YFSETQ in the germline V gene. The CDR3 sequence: CASSLGGQAAGYTF. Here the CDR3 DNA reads TGCGCCAGCAGCTTGGGGGGACAGGCAGCCGGCTACACCTTC. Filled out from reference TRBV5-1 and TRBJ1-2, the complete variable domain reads KAGVTQTPRYLIKTRGQQVTLSCSPISGHRSVSWYQQTPGQGLQFLFEYFSETQRNKGNFPGRFSGRQFSNSRSEMNVSTLELGDSALYLCASSLGGQAAGYTFGSGTRLTVV.

In nucleotides, the CDR3 is TGCGCCAGCAGCTTGGGCGAAGACTATGGCTACACCTTC. It encodes CASSLGEDYGYTF. The chain couples TRBV5-1 to TRBJ1-2, with unresolved D. The germline V gene has CDR1 SGHRS and CDR2 YFSETQ. V was pared by 0 bases and J by 3 bases, with 6 bases between. CDR3 length: 13 residues.